A single sample is the source of the 26 T cell receptor beta chains below, sequenced in a study of Ad26.COV2.S vaccination and SARS-CoV-2 variants. Sequenced by immunoSEQ multiplex PCR; TCRdb stores in-frame clones only, minus some. The profile covers 430,000 or so clones, with approximately 92% appearing a single time and more than 9% taken by the ten largest. Regarding treatment: some 19 received Ad26.COV2.S at low or high dose, single or two shots; roughly 5 received placebo; per-sample allocation not given. Repertoires come from day 63 after the first vaccine or placebo injection. The material sequenced was peripheral blood, taken in a trial of Ad26.COV2.S vaccine versus placebo. The receptors come from a person aged 18-60 years who received the Ad26.COV2.S COVID-19 vaccine or a placebo.

J is TRBJ2-3 and V is TRBV13; 14 bases match TRBD2. The CDR3 consists of 17 residues. The V and J ends lost 5 bases and 3 bases, in that order; junction bases with no gene match: 7. The V gene's germline CDR1 is PRHDT and CDR2 FYEKMQ (reference sequence). In DNA form, the CDR3 reads TGTGCCAGCAGCCCCCGAGGACTAGCGGGAGGTACAGATACGCAGTATTTT. Translation: CASSPRGLAGGTDTQYF.

V and J are TRBV30 and TRBJ2-1; 9 positions agree with TRBD2. V was pared by 1 base and J by 9 bases, with 7 bases of the junction left unmatched. The CDR3 runs to 14 residues. The V gene's germline CDR1 is GTSNPN and CDR2 SVGIG (reference sequence). CDR3 bases: TGTGCCTGGAGTGCCGGGACTAGCCTTAGTGAGCAGTTCTTC. It specifies CAWSAGTSLSEQFF. Full variable domain (missing parts from reference TRBV30 and TRBJ2-1): SQTIHQWPATLVQPVGSPLSLECTVEGTSNPNLYWYRQAAGRGLQLLFYSVGIGQISSEVPQNLSASRPQDRQFILSSKKLLLSDSGFYLCAWSAGTSLSEQFFGPGTRLTVL.

The gene calls are TRBV27 and TRBJ1-5; no definite D call. Trimming cost V 2 bases and J 3 bases, with 11 bases left between them. The CDR3 runs 15 residues. Germline V CDR1 and CDR2: MNHEY, SMNVEV (reference sequence). The CDR3 sequence is CASSLAPTYNQPQHF. The CDR3 coding sequence is TGTGCCAGCAGTTTAGCCCCGACCTACAATCAGCCCCAGCATTTT.

The rearrangement links TRBV6-2 or TRBV6-3 to TRBJ2-7; 9 bases agree with TRBD2. The CDR3 extends over 15 amino acids. The junction had 3 bases not matched to a gene; V was cut back by 2 bases and J by 1 base. Germline V gene sequence: CDR1 MNHEY, CDR2 SVGEGT. DNA of the CDR3: TGTGCCAGCAGTTACCTAGCGGGATCTTCCTACGAGCAGTACTTC. It translates to CASSYLAGSSYEQYF.

This chain joins TRBV5-1 and TRBJ1-4; 7 bases fit TRBD1. This CDR3 contains 17 residues. The V segment lost 3 bases and the J segment 0 bases; nucleotides outside the gene matches: 8. Germline CDR1 is SGHRS and CDR2 is YFSETQ. The CDR3: CASSSGQIGATNEKLFF. CDR3 in DNA: TGCGCCAGCAGCTCGGGACAGATTGGGGCAACTAATGAAAAACTGTTTTTT. Full variable domain (rest looked up from reference TRBV5-1 and TRBJ1-4): KAGVTQTPRYLIKTRGQQVTLSCSPISGHRSVSWYQQTPGQGLQFLFEYFSETQRNKGNFPGRFSGRQFSNSRSEMNVSTLELGDSALYLCASSSGQIGATNEKLFFGSGTQLSVL.

The chain has TRBV30 and TRBJ2-7; 9 bases map to TRBD1. V was clipped by 1 base and J by 7 bases; unmatched bases: 2. Per germline, CDR1 GTSNPN and CDR2 SVGIG (reference sequence). CDR3 length equals 12 residues. The CDR3 loop reads CAWSGQGEEQYF. For the CDR3, the DNA is TGTGCCTGGAGTGGACAGGGGGAAGAGCAGTACTTC.

This sequence joins TRBV28 and TRBJ1-1, with D perhaps TRBD1 (6 bases). This CDR3 contains 12 residues. The germline CDR1 and CDR2 sequences are MDHEN and SYDVKM. Trimming pared 8 bases from V and 7 bases from J, leaving 14 bases between. The CDR3 protein is CASGLGGGEAFF. CDR3 nucleotides: TGTGCCAGCGGCTTAGGGGGGGGTGAAGCTTTCTTT.

V and J are TRBV7-6 and TRBJ2-3, with 11 positions matching TRBD2. The CDR3 length is 15 residues. The V and J ends lost 5 bases and 4 bases, in that order; junction bases with no gene match: 5. CDR1 is SGHVS and CDR2 is FNYEAQ in the germline V gene. The CDR3 DNA reads TGTGCCAGCAGCCCATTAGCGGGAGGGGCAGATACGCAGTATTTT. Amino acids: CASSPLAGGADTQYF. Drawing the rest from reference TRBV7-6 and TRBJ2-3, the complete variable domain is GAGVSQSPRYKVTKRGQDVALRCDPISGHVSLYWYRQALGQGPEFLTYFNYEAQQDKSGLPNDRFSAERPEGSISTLTIQRTEQRDSAMYRCASSPLAGGADTQYFGPGTRLTVL.

The rearrangement uses TRBV10-3 and TRBJ2-3; 10 positions agree with TRBD2. CDR1 is ENHRY and CDR2 is SYGVKD in the germline V gene. V lost 2 bases, J lost 3 bases, and 11 bases stayed unmatched. This CDR3 is built from 18 residues. The CDR3 region has the DNA TGTGCCATCAGTGAGCAACCGACTAGCGGGTATTCGACAGATACGCAGTATTTT. This codes for CAISEQPTSGYSTDTQYF.

This sequence joins TRBV6-5 and TRBJ1-6; D gene unclear. V was pared by 7 bases and J by 7 bases, with 11 bases between. CDR1 and CDR2 (germline): MNHEY, SVGAGI. The CDR3 is 13 amino acids. The CDR3 bases are TGTGCCAGCAAAAGGACGGAGAATTCACCCCTCCACTTT. This translates into CASKRTENSPLHF.

The genes are TRBV6-5 and TRBJ1-2, with D possibly matching TRBD1 (5 bases). Germline lookup yields CDR1 MNHEY and CDR2 SVGAGI. CDR3 length equals 14 residues. The V end lost 6 bases, the J end lost 4 bases, and 15 bases lay between the germline ends. The CDR3 DNA sequence: TGTGCCAGCAGGCGTACACGGGGCGCCTATGGCTACACCTTC. It specifies CASRRTRGAYGYTF.

The chain employs TRBV7-2 and TRBJ2-1; 7 positions match TRBD2. This CDR3 contains 15 residues. J lost 10 bases, V lost 4 bases, and 13 bases had no gene match. Germline assignment: CDR1 SGHTA and CDR2 FQGNSA. The CDR3 DNA sequence: TGTGCCAGCAGCTCGCCGGCGGGGGAAGTTGGGGAGCAGTTCTTC. It is translated as CASSSPAGEVGEQFF.

The chain has TRBV29-1 and TRBJ1-3; D is perhaps TRBD1 (6 bases). Germline CDR1 and CDR2: SQVTM and ANQGSEA. The CDR3 runs to 13 residues. V lost 6 bases, J lost 2 bases, and 11 bases lay in between. DNA of the CDR3: TGCAGCGTGGGTCCAGGGGCTGGAAACACCATATATTTT. This gives the protein CSVGPGAGNTIYF. The full variable domain, its missing parts supplied by reference TRBV29-1 and TRBJ1-3, is SAVISQKPSRDICQRGTSLTIQCQVDSQVTMMFWYRQQPGQSLTLIATANQGSEATYESGFVIDKFPISRPNLTFSTLTVSNMSPEDSSIYLCSVGPGAGNTIYFGEGSWLTVV.

The chain carries TRBV3-1 (or the pseudogene TRBV3-2) and TRBJ1-4; 8 nucleotides agree with TRBD1. The CDR3 consists of 17 residues. Germline V gene lookup returns CDR1 LGHDT and CDR2 YNNKEL (reference sequence). The J segment lost 0 bases and the V segment lost 3 bases, leaving 6 bases of the junction unmatched. The CDR3 DNA sequence: TGTGCCAGCAGCCACGACAGGGGATCCGCAACTAATGAAAAACTGTTTTTT. Translating it yields CASSHDRGSATNEKLFF.

The chain recombines TRBV7-9 with TRBJ1-1; a weak D match, TRBD1 (5 bases). There are 12 residues in the CDR3. The V end lost 3 bases, the J end lost 12 bases, and 14 bases lay between the germline ends. Per the germline V gene, CDR1 is SEHNR and CDR2 is FQNEAQ (reference sequence). The CDR3 DNA follows: TGTGCCAGCAGCTTGGGTGGGGGGATAACTTTCTTT. It specifies CASSLGGGITFF.

The chain couples TRBV4-2 to TRBJ2-3, with TRBD2 identical over 7 bases. V dropped 3 bases and J dropped 3; count of bases not matched to a gene: 6. This CDR3 comprises 15 residues. CDR1 and CDR2 from the germline V gene are LGHNA and YNFKEQ. The CDR3 sequence is CASSQGILATDTQYF. CDR3 sequence (DNA): TGTGCCAGCAGCCAGGGGATACTAGCGACAGATACGCAGTATTTT.

V and J are TRBV30 and TRBJ1-4; D ambiguous. Trimming removed 2 bases at V and 4 bases at J, with 5 bases between. This CDR3 is 12 amino acids long. CDR1 and CDR2 (germline): GTSNPN, SVGIG (reference sequence). CDR3 in DNA: TGTGCCTGGAGTTATGGTAATGAAAAACTGTTTTTT. Translation gives CAWSYGNEKLFF.

The chain is built from TRBV27 and TRBJ2-2; unclear D gene. The CDR3 is made up of 15 amino acids. Trimming cost V 6 bases and J 1 base, with 12 bases left between them. Germline lookup yields CDR1 MNHEY and CDR2 SMNVEV (reference sequence). The CDR3 DNA is TGTGCCAGCAGACCACGAGGATTGAACACCGGGGAGCTGTTTTTT. Protein: CASRPRGLNTGELFF.

The genes are TRBV6-4 and TRBJ1-6, with TRBD1 as a possible D gene (5 bases). Germline V gives CDR1 MRHNA, CDR2 SNTAGT. CDR3 length: 16 residues. Trimming stripped 6 bases from V and 6 bases from J, with 18 bases between. DNA for the CDR3: TGTGCCAGCAGCGACCTGGAGGGGACCGCTAATTCACCCCTCCACTTT. Protein product: CASSDLEGTANSPLHF.

The count of this clone is one. In DNA form, the CDR3 reads TGTGCCAGTAGTACGGTAGGAGGTTTCTCTGGAAACACCATATATTTT. Amino acid sequence: CASSTVGGFSGNTIYF. The chain has TRBV19 and TRBJ1-3; no clear D. The CDR3 has 16 residues. From germline, CDR1 is LNHDA and CDR2 SQIVND (reference sequence). The V and J ends lost 4 bases and 0 bases respectively, with 13 bases between them.

Regarding this clone: Other DNA sequences in the sample encode the same CDR3. The chain uses TRBV6-5 and TRBJ1-1; 10 bases line up with TRBD1. Germline values: CDR1 MNHEY, CDR2 SVGAGI. The CDR3 runs to 13 residues. Losses at the gene ends were 4 bases for V and 5 bases for J; bases not matched to a gene: 1. The CDR3 DNA sequence: TGTGCCAGCAGTTTGGACAGGGGGACTGAAGCTTTCTTT. Translation gives CASSLDRGTEAFF.

The V call is TRBV25-1, the J call TRBJ2-5; possible D gene TRBD2, 6 bases. Trimming stripped 4 bases from V and 5 bases from J, with 11 bases between. The germline CDR1 and CDR2 sequences are MGHDK and SYGVNS. The CDR3 is made up of 13 amino acids. The CDR3 region is CASSGDLMETQYF. The CDR3 DNA reads as TGTGCCAGCAGTGGGGACTTGATGGAGACCCAGTACTTC.

The chain uses TRBV28 and TRBJ2-1; possible D gene TRBD2, 6 bases. V was cut by 6 bases and J by 0 bases, with 12 bases left in between. CDR3 size: 15 residues. Germline loops: CDR1 MDHEN, CDR2 SYDVKM. This CDR3 reads CASRLAGSSYNEQFF. The CDR3 DNA follows: TGTGCCAGCAGACTGGCCGGGAGCTCCTACAATGAGCAGTTCTTC.

This clone was counted between two and nine times. The chain employs TRBV7-9 and TRBJ1-6, with 8 bases matching TRBD1. The CDR3 extends over 15 amino acids. Looked up from germline, CDR1 is SEHNR and CDR2 is FQNEAQ (reference sequence). After removal of 2 bases from V and 5 bases from J, the junction contained 2 bases not matched to a gene. The CDR3 region has the DNA TGTGCCAGCAGCTTACAACAGGGGGATAATTCACCCCTCCACTTT. Its translation: CASSLQQGDNSPLHF.

This rearrangement joins TRBV10-3 to TRBJ2-7; unclear D gene. V dropped 3 bases and J dropped 5 bases, with 8 bases sitting between them. In germline, CDR1 is ENHRY, CDR2 SYGVKD. The CDR3 has 12 amino acids. CDR3 protein: CAISENRDEQYF. The DNA of the CDR3 is TGTGCCATCAGTGAAAACCGTGACGAGCAGTACTTC.

This clone was seen only a few times. The J gene is TRBJ2-7, the V gene TRBV7-2; 12 bases map to TRBD2. This CDR3 is built from 15 residues. J was trimmed by 7 bases and V by 1 base; bases with no gene match: 5. Germline V lookup: CDR1 SGHTA, CDR2 FQGNSA. CDR3 loop: CASSLGLAGAGEQYF. In DNA form, the CDR3 reads TGTGCCAGCAGCTTAGGACTAGCGGGAGCGGGGGAGCAGTACTTC.